What follows are 27 T cell receptor beta chains derived from one specimen sequenced in a study of spatial heterogeneity in lung cancer. Study findings and constraints: How many expanded intratumoral alpha and beta TCRs were present tracked the tumor mutation count, which was a count of nonsynonymous mutations.

Their recognized antigens are unknown. TCRdb reprocessed the 5' RACE reads with MiXCR, giving one entry per CDR3 protein. Found here are 20,000 to 25,000 distinct CDR3 sequences, 4.8% of them singletons; the top ten hold about 10%. The time point was: sample taken at primary tumor resection. Sample: lung tumor tissue, taken at surgery. These receptors all come from a male donor with early-stage non-small cell lung cancer.

Concerning this clonotype: This may come from a read error, since a much larger clone is one base off. This chain uses TRBV20-1 with TRBJ2-7; tentatively, D is TRBD1 (6 bases). This CDR3 region has 15 residues. The V gene lost 5 bases and the J gene lost 2 bases, with 19 bases spanning the gap. The V gene's germline CDR1 is DFQATT and CDR2 SNEGSKA (reference sequence). CDR3 coding DNA: TGCAGTGCTCGTTCCCTGGGACATTCGACCTACGAGCAGTACTTC. This codes for CSARSLGHSTYEQYF.

CDR3 DNA: TGTGCCACCAGTGATTTGCAGGGCGCGGGGGAGACCCAGTACTTC. This encodes CATSDLQGAGETQYF. This chain joins TRBV24-1 and TRBJ2-5; TRBD2 might be the D (6 bases). The CDR3 runs to 15 residues. V gave up 0 bases and J gave up 5 bases, with 12 bases separating them. The germline CDR1 and CDR2 sequences are KGHDR and SFDVKD.

This clonotype has at least ten counts. At one end the junction does not follow the germline gene, possibly because of a read error. The chain uses TRBV28 and TRBJ1-1; the D gene is possibly TRBD1 (5 bases). From germline, CDR1 is MDHEN and CDR2 SYDVKM. This CDR3 contains 13 residues. This chain's CDR3 is CASSLGRNTEAFF. The CDR3 DNA is TGTGCCAGCAGTTTGGGGCGGAACACTGAAGCCTTCTTT.

This clonotype came up many times. The CDR3 coding sequence is TGTGCCAGCTCATCAGGCCATAATGGCTACACCTTC. Translated: CASSSGHNGYTF. J is TRBJ1-2 and V is TRBV18; D unresolved. Trimming shortened V by 5 bases and J by 6 bases, and 10 bases separated the two germline ends. The CDR3 has 12 amino acids. Germline CDR1 KGHSH, CDR2 LQKENI. Using reference TRBV18 and TRBJ1-2 for the parts outside the CDR3, the full variable domain is NAGVMQNPRHLVRRRGQEARLRCSPMKGHSHVYWYRQLPEEGLKFMVYLQKENIIDESGMPKERFSAEFPKEGPSILRIQQVVRGDSAAYFCASSSGHNGYTFGSGTRLTVV.

There are many counts of this clonotype. V usage is TRBV7-2 and J usage is TRBJ2-4; no reliable D call. The V and J ends lost 5 bases and 8 bases respectively, with 16 bases between them. The CDR3 is 14 amino acids. Germline assignment: CDR1 SGHTA and CDR2 FQGNSA. DNA of the CDR3: TGTGCCAGCAGCCCCGGACCCTCGGCGTACATTCAGTACTTC. It codes for CASSPGPSAYIQYF.

The sample holds many counts of this clonotype. The chain combines TRBV7-2 with TRBJ2-7, with TRBD1 matching over 7 bases. The CDR3 sequence is 12 residues long. Trimming cost V 5 bases and J 3 bases; bases outside gene matches: 1. Germline V gene data show CDR1 as SGHTA and CDR2 as FQGNSA. The CDR3 protein is CASSPGGYEQYF. In DNA form, the CDR3 reads TGTGCCAGCAGCCCAGGGGGCTACGAGCAGTACTTC.

Many counts were recorded for this clonotype. The J gene is TRBJ2-7, the V gene TRBV18; no reliable D call. The V gene's germline CDR1 is KGHSH and CDR2 LQKENI. V was trimmed by 5 bases and J by 2 bases, leaving 7 bases between them. This CDR3 is built from 12 residues. CDR3 sequence reads: CASSGSTYEQYF. CDR3 DNA sequence: TGTGCCAGCTCAGGATCGACCTACGAGCAGTACTTC.

This clonotype occurred a few times. The chain joins TRBV4-3 to TRBJ2-3; possible D gene TRBD2, 6 bases. The CDR3 extends over 16 amino acids. Deletions cut 2 bases from V and 8 bases from J, with 20 bases between. The germline V gene encodes CDR1 LGHNA and CDR2 YSLEER. This chain's CDR3 is CASSQSVVAALGTQYF. For the CDR3, the DNA is TGCGCCAGCAGCCAAAGTGTAGTAGCGGCCTTAGGTACGCAGTATTTT.

This clonotype was counted ten times or more. The J gene is TRBJ1-1, the V gene TRBV28; 7 positions match TRBD1. CDR3 size: 13 residues. In germline, CDR1 is MDHEN, CDR2 SYDVKM. Losses at the gene ends were 7 bases for V and 2 bases for J; bases not matched to a gene: 4. CDR3 sequence reads: CASIPGGNTEAFF. CDR3 bases: TGTGCCAGCATCCCAGGGGGAAACACTGAAGCTTTCTTT.

This clonotype was picked up many times. This rearrangement joins TRBV29-1 to TRBJ1-2, with a tentative D call TRBD1 (6 bases). V lost 4 bases and J 2 bases, leaving 11 bases between the germline ends. The CDR3 spans 13 residues. The V gene's germline CDR1 is SQVTM and CDR2 ANQGSEA. The CDR3 bases are TGCAGCGTTGGAAACAGGGCGAACTATGGCTACACCTTC. Its protein is CSVGNRANYGYTF.

This clonotype has just a few counts. The chain uses TRBV7-2 and TRBJ1-1; 10 bases match TRBD1. The CDR3 length is 14 residues. After removal of 5 bases from V and 6 bases from J, the junction contained 6 bases not matched to a gene. Germline assignment: CDR1 SGHTA and CDR2 FQGNSA. The CDR3 sequence: CASSQDRGVSEAFF. For the CDR3, the DNA is TGTGCCAGCAGCCAGGACAGGGGGGTCTCTGAAGCTTTCTTT.

In its sample, this clonotype ranks as medium-sized (0.01 to 0.1%). The gene calls are TRBV28 and TRBJ2-7, with D perhaps given as TRBD1 or TRBD2 (5 bases each). The CDR3 has 16 amino acids. Trimming shortened V by 5 bases and J by 7 bases, and 24 bases separated the two germline ends. Germline values: CDR1 MDHEN, CDR2 SYDVKM. CDR3 coding DNA: TGTGCCAGCAGTACACTACTAGGGCAGGGTGCCTGGGAGCAGTACTTC. The encoded protein is CASSTLLGQGAWEQYF.

This clonotype has a count of ten or more. The chain uses TRBV5-6 and TRBJ2-3; no clear D gene. The CDR3 has 16 amino acids. The germline CDR1 and CDR2 sequences are SGHDT and YYEEEE. Trimming took 0 bases from V and 2 from J, leaving 13 bases between them. CDR3 region: CASSLARAGLTDTQYF. CDR3 coding DNA: TGTGCCAGCAGCTTGGCCCGAGCTGGGCTCACAGATACGCAGTATTTT.

This clonotype was recorded many times. The chain joins TRBV7-2 to TRBJ2-2; D may be TRBD1 (6 bases). The CDR3 has 16 residues. Trimming took 1 base from V and 5 from J, leaving 14 bases between them. Per germline, CDR1 SGHTA and CDR2 FQGNSA. CDR3 bases: TGTGCCAGCAGCTTAGTAGGGGGACGAAGAACCGGGGAGCTGTTTTTT. Translating it yields CASSLVGGRRTGELFF.

Judged by abundance, this clonotype is medium-sized. This chain connects TRBV7-8 to TRBJ2-1, with a possible D match to TRBD2 (7 bases). Germline CDR1 SGHVS, CDR2 FQNEAQ. V lost 0 bases to trimming and J lost 9 bases, with 15 bases between them. The CDR3 is 15 amino acids. DNA for the CDR3: TGTGCCAGCAGCTTAGCGAGGGGGAGGGCTAGTGAGCAGTTCTTC. Amino acid sequence: CASSLARGRASEQFF.

This clonotype is classed as medium-sized. The chain links TRBV29-1 to TRBJ1-5, with D uncertain. V was trimmed by 5 bases and J by 3 bases, leaving 14 bases between them. Germline V gene lookup returns CDR1 SQVTM and CDR2 ANQGSEA. The CDR3 extends over 14 amino acids. CDR3 nucleotide sequence: TGCAGCGTTAGGAGGAACATATCCAATCAGCCCCAGCATTTT. Protein: CSVRRNISNQPQHF.

This clonotype was observed at least ten times. The V call is TRBV5-6, the J call TRBJ1-5; D not resolved. The CDR3 is 16 residues long. V gave up 0 bases and J gave up 3 bases, with 13 bases separating them. Germline CDR1 is SGHDT and CDR2 is YYEEEE. In DNA form, the CDR3 reads TGTGCCAGCAGCTTGGCATCCCGACTGGTCAATCAGCCCCAGCATTTT. Translation gives CASSLASRLVNQPQHF.

This clonotype was seen repeatedly, ten times or more. J is TRBJ2-2 and V is TRBV7-9, with D unclear. Germline assignment: CDR1 SEHNR and CDR2 FQNEAQ (reference sequence). This CDR3 has 17 amino acids. The V end lost 2 bases, the J end lost 0 bases, and 13 bases lay between the germline ends. The DNA for the CDR3 is TGTGCCAGCAGCTTAACGGTCGGCCTTGCGAACACCGGGGAGCTGTTTTTT. Encoded protein: CASSLTVGLANTGELFF.

This clonotype was recorded many times. CDR3 region: CASLKNPTYEQYF. For the CDR3, the DNA is TGTGCCAGCTTGAAAAATCCGACCTACGAGCAGTACTTC. The chain recombines TRBV28 with TRBJ2-7; D is undetermined. The CDR3 runs to 13 residues. The germline V gene encodes CDR1 MDHEN and CDR2 SYDVKM. Trimming shortened V by 8 bases and J by 2 bases, and 13 bases separated the two germline ends.

This clonotype has just a few counts. One end of the junction is discordant with germline, which a read error may explain. The rearrangement uses TRBV28 and TRBJ1-3, with 11 bases lining up with TRBD1. CDR1 is MDHEN and CDR2 is SYDVKM in the germline V gene. This CDR3 region has 22 residues. The CDR3 DNA follows: TGTGCCAGCAGTTTACCCTCCGGATCTTGGGGACAGGGGGAGCTCTGGAAAGGCACCACATATTTT. Encoded protein: CASSLPSGSWGQGELWKGTTYF.

This clonotype is classed as medium-sized. This chain uses TRBV10-3 with TRBJ2-3, with 7 bases that match TRBD2. Trimming cost V 3 bases and J 2 bases; bases outside gene matches: 11. The germline V gene encodes CDR1 ENHRY and CDR2 SYGVKD. There are 17 residues in the CDR3. The CDR3 DNA is TGTGCCATCAGTGAAAGGGTGTCTAGCGGCGTCACAGATACGCAGTATTTT. This gives the protein CAISERVSSGVTDTQYF.

This clonotype occurred many times. The V and J genes are TRBV29-1 and TRBJ2-3; 10 bases match TRBD1. The CDR3 has 16 amino acids. Trimming cost V 0 bases and J 4 bases; bases outside gene matches: 7. Looked up from germline, CDR1 is SQVTM and CDR2 is ANQGSEA. CDR3 DNA sequence: TGCAGCGTTGAAGATCCGGGACAGGGGATTTCAGATACGCAGTATTTT. This codes for CSVEDPGQGISDTQYF.

This clonotype was seen more than once but under ten times. The chain employs TRBV5-4 and TRBJ2-1, with TRBD2 identical over 14 bases. The length of the CDR3 is 17 residues. The V segment lost 0 bases and the J segment 7 bases; nucleotides outside the gene matches: 6. CDR1 and CDR2 (germline): SGHNT, YYREEE (reference sequence). This chain's CDR3 is CASSLGLAGGPKNEQFF. CDR3 bases: TGTGCCAGCAGCTTGGGACTAGCGGGGGGGCCGAAAAATGAGCAGTTCTTC.

By frequency in the sample, this clonotype is medium-sized. The rearrangement joins TRBV28 to TRBJ2-6; TRBD1 is a possible D gene (6 bases). Trimming removed 6 bases at V and 2 bases at J, with 17 bases between. The CDR3 is 17 amino acids. Germline V gene lookup returns CDR1 MDHEN and CDR2 SYDVKM. CDR3 amino acids: CASSTHAKGAGANVLTF. DNA for the CDR3: TGTGCCAGCAGCACCCATGCAAAGGGGGCTGGGGCCAACGTCCTGACTTTC.

This clonotype was counted ten times or more. This sequence joins TRBV7-3 and TRBJ1-1; D is undetermined. The V and J ends lost 3 bases and 1 base respectively, with 3 bases between them. CDR3 length: 12 amino acids. Germline V gene lookup returns CDR1 SGHTA and CDR2 FQGTGA. CDR3 coding DNA: TGTGCCAGCAGCTTTGGGAACACTGAAGCTTTCTTT. This codes for CASSFGNTEAFF.

This clonotype was seen repeatedly, ten times or more. The chain carries TRBV14 and TRBJ2-5, with a tentative D call TRBD2 (5 bases). With 4 bases removed from V and 7 bases from J, the gap between germline ends came to 22 bases. CDR3 length equals 16 residues. Germline V gene data show CDR1 as SGHDN and CDR2 as FVKESK. The CDR3 DNA follows: TGTGCCAGCAGCCCTCGGGAATCCCCATTGATTGTGACCCAGTACTTC. Amino acid sequence: CASSPRESPLIVTQYF.

The table lists this clonotype with many counts. The chain links TRBV11-2 to TRBJ2-5; possibly TRBD1 for D (6 bases). Trimming took off 5 bases at V and 2 bases at J, with 9 bases between the two ends. CDR1 is SGHAT, CDR2 FQNNGV, per germline. The CDR3 is 13 amino acids. The DNA of the CDR3 is TGTGCCAGCAGCCCACAGGGACAAGAGACCCAGTACTTC. This sequence encodes CASSPQGQETQYF.